Sequencing of this T cell receptor beta chain was carried out in a study of blood T cell repertoires in COVID-19. Across the whole study: Specimens from acute and convalescent COVID-19 originated in the United States, Italy and Spain.

Original data processing: Amplification from reference gene primers served as the basis for estimated nucleated cell counts. Measured with immunoSEQ multiplex PCR; TCRdb has only the in-frame clones, and not every one. The V and J calls and clone size were taken over from that table, and D and trimming were inferred from the DNA. The sample consists of fewer than 250,000 clones, about nine tenths of them appearing once. Sequencing was carried out using peripheral blood. This receptor was identified in a man aged 25-45 years with COVID-19, enrolled during active disease.

CDR3 DNA: TGTGCCAGCAGCTCGCTTAGTGACGGGGAGCTGTTTTTT. Translation gives CASSSLSDGELFF. The genes are TRBV11-3 and TRBJ2-2; D gene ambiguous. Looked up from germline, CDR1 is SGHNT and CDR2 is YENEEA. The CDR3 extends over 13 amino acids. V lost 4 bases and J lost 7, with 10 bases in between.